A selection of T cell receptor beta chains follows, all from one sample in a study of shared clonotypes between healthy human individuals. Clones were sequenced by immunoSEQ multiplex PCR, and TCRdb holds only the in-frame ones, with some missing. There are 2,500,000 or so clones in the sample; around 90% occur only once, and about 0.13% lies in the top ten. Sequencing was performed on naive CD4+ T cells sorted from blood. These receptors all come from a man aged 18 to 30 in good health. The CDR3 runs from the conserved cysteine through the conserved F or W. Each record gives: V gene, D gene, J gene, clone size, CDR3 protein, CDR3 DNA. The D gene is left open where the match is weak. The size entry is marked missing in some rows and otherwise reads once, few, many or a size class.

TRBV28	.	TRBJ1-1	.	CASTGGSLGAEAFF	TGTGCCAGCACCGGGGGCAGTCTGGGGGCTGAAGCTTTCTTT
TRBV7-2	.	TRBJ1-6	.	CASSLAGTAVNSPLHF	TGTGCCAGCAGCTTAGCGGGAACAGCAGTAAATTCACCCCTCCACTTT
TRBV2	TRBD2	TRBJ2-1	.	CASSEGLAGGNEQFF	TGTGCCAGCAGTGAAGGACTAGCGGGAGGTAATGAGCAGTTCTTC
TRBV29-1	.	TRBJ2-7	.	CSVEPRPTYEQYF	TGCAGCGTTGAGCCCAGACCTACCTACGAGCAGTACTTC
TRBV9	.	TRBJ2-7	.	CASSLQASYEQYF	TGTGCCAGCAGTCTACAGGCCTCCTACGAGCAGTACTTC
TRBV6-6	.	TRBJ1-1	.	CASSYSGQGNTEAFF	TGTGCCAGCAGTTACTCGGGGCAGGGGAACACTGAAGCTTTCTTT
TRBV6-1	TRBD2	TRBJ2-3	.	CASLAVTSGLDTQYF	TGTGCCAGCCTCGCGGTGACTAGCGGGCTCGATACGCAGTATTTT
TRBV6-1	TRBD1	TRBJ2-7	.	CASSQGQGPSYEQYF	TGTGCCAGCAGCCAAGGACAGGGTCCATCCTACGAGCAGTACTTC
TRBV9	.	TRBJ1-6	.	CASSVVGENSPLHF	TGTGCCAGCAGCGTAGTAGGAGAAAATTCACCCCTCCACTTT
TRBV2	.	TRBJ2-2	.	CASLPTQKNTGELFF	TGTGCCAGCCTTCCAACACAGAAGAACACCGGGGAGCTGTTTTTT
TRBV10-3	TRBD2	TRBJ2-7	.	CAISELAGGYEQYF	TGTGCCATCAGTGAATTAGCGGGAGGCTACGAGCAGTACTTC
TRBV28	TRBD1	TRBJ1-2	.	CASSGGTGVLDGYTF	TGTGCCAGCAGCGGTGGGACAGGGGTTTTGGACGGCTACACCTTC
TRBV19	.	TRBJ2-3	.	CASSASTDTQYF	TGTGCCAGTAGTGCTTCCACAGATACGCAGTATTTT
TRBV4-2	.	TRBJ2-3	.	CASSQEGLGYNTDTQYF	TGTGCCAGCAGCCAAGAGGGATTAGGCTACAACACAGATACGCAGTATTTT
TRBV7-9	.	TRBJ1-5	.	CASSDTRGGGPNQPQHF	TGTGCCAGCAGCGATACGCGTGGCGGGGGTCCCAATCAGCCCCAGCATTTT
TRBV28	.	TRBJ1-1	few	CASSPHRGANTEAFF	TGTGCCAGCAGTCCTCACCGGGGAGCCAACACTGAAGCTTTCTTT
TRBV7-9	.	TRBJ1-2	.	CASSSGPINYGYTF	TGTGCCAGCAGCTCGGGACCGATTAACTATGGCTACACCTTC
TRBV19	.	TRBJ2-7	once	CASSIAGGTDTYEQYF	TGTGCCAGTAGTATAGCTGGGGGGACTGACACCTACGAGCAGTACTTC
TRBV7-9	.	TRBJ2-7	.	CASSLDGSYEQYF	TGTGCCAGCAGCTTGGACGGGTCCTACGAGCAGTACTTC
TRBV5-1	TRBD2	TRBJ2-7	.	CASSRFPSGGVEQYF	TGCGCCAGCAGCCGATTCCCTAGCGGGGGGGTCGAGCAGTACTTC
TRBV29-1	.	TRBJ1-1	.	CSVEPAGPREAFF	TGCAGCGTTGAACCGGCCGGCCCGCGTGAGGCTTTCTTT
TRBV2	TRBD1	TRBJ2-7	.	CASGNGQGSYEQYF	TGTGCCAGCGGAAACGGACAGGGGTCCTACGAGCAGTACTTC